Following are 19 T cell receptor beta chains from one sample sequenced in a study of T cell changes during pregnancy in multiple sclerosis (dated by TCRdb to about 2019). The library was generated by the immunoSEQ multiplex PCR assay. TCRdb's version of the immuneACCESS table is confined to in-frame rearrangements and falls short of the full clone set. An unresolved V gene accounts for under half of the shortfall where checked; the remainder is of unknown origin. This sample has about 49,000 clones in its table, and 85% to 95% of those were observed once. Of the sample, roughly 5.4% is held by the ten largest clones. Source: CD8+ T cells from peripheral blood mononuclear cells, taken before pregnancy. Receptors originate from a female donor with multiple sclerosis, enrolled in a pregnancy study.

This clone was picked up one time. The gene calls are TRBV5-6 and TRBJ1-1; possibly TRBD1 for D (6 bases). With 3 bases removed from V and 5 bases from J, the gap between germline ends came to 11 bases. CDR3 length: 13 amino acids. Germline CDR1 is SGHDT and CDR2 is YYEEEE. The CDR3 region is CASSSGTLTEAFF. For the CDR3, the DNA is TGTGCCAGCAGCTCGGGGACACTTACTGAAGCTTTCTTT.

This chain connects TRBV19 to TRBJ2-2, with a tentative D call TRBD2 (5 bases). The CDR3 is made up of 15 amino acids. CDR1 is LNHDA, CDR2 SQIVND, per germline (reference sequence). V was trimmed by 5 bases and J by 4 bases, leaving 14 bases between them. The CDR3 sequence is CASSLRGSGTGELFF. The CDR3 DNA sequence: TGTGCCAGTAGTTTAAGAGGGAGTGGCACCGGGGAGCTGTTTTTT.

This chain links TRBV9 with TRBJ1-1; possibly TRBD1 for D (5 bases). The germline gives CDR1 SGDLS, CDR2 YYNGEE. This CDR3 is 13 amino acids long. V lost 5 bases and J lost 4, with 12 bases in between. CDR3 DNA sequence: TGTGCCAGCAGGCCTACAGGAGCCACTGAAGCTTTCTTT. Amino acid sequence: CASRPTGATEAFF. The whole variable domain, remainder taken from reference TRBV9 and TRBJ1-1, is DSGVTQTPKHLITATGQRVTLRCSPRSGDLSVYWYQQSLDQGLQFLIQYYNGEERAKGNILERFSAQQFPDLHSELNLSSLELGDSALYFCASRPTGATEAFFGQGTRLTVV.

The chain combines TRBV13 with TRBJ1-5; 9 positions agree with TRBD1. Looked up from germline, CDR1 is PRHDT and CDR2 is FYEKMQ (reference sequence). This CDR3 has 16 residues. Germline trimming cut 0 bases from V and 3 bases from J; bases unmatched to any gene: 3. The chain's CDR3 is CASSLGGQGFNQPQHF. CDR3 nucleotides: TGTGCCAGCAGCTTAGGCGGACAGGGGTTCAATCAGCCCCAGCATTTT.

The genes are TRBV10-2 and TRBJ1-5; maybe TRBD1 (6 bases). This CDR3 has 15 residues. Trimming shortened V by 4 bases and J by 0 bases, and 10 bases separated the two germline ends. Germline V gene data show CDR1 as WSHSY and CDR2 as SAAADI. CDR3 DNA: TGCGCCAGCAGTGTAGCAGGGGATAGCAATCAGCCCCAGCATTTT. It codes for CASSVAGDSNQPQHF.

The CDR3 bases are TGTGCCAGTAGTACCCACAGGGGGATAGTGGACGAGCAGTACTTC. Encoded protein: CASSTHRGIVDEQYF. The chain uses TRBV19 and TRBJ2-7, with 8 bases lining up with TRBD1. The length of the CDR3 is 15 residues. The J segment lost 5 bases and the V segment lost 4 bases, leaving 10 bases of the junction unmatched. Germline CDR1 is LNHDA and CDR2 is SQIVND (reference sequence).

The chain carries TRBV5-6 and TRBJ1-5; 8 bases fit TRBD1. Germline V gene lookup returns CDR1 SGHDT and CDR2 YYEEEE. V lost 3 bases, J lost 4 bases, and 6 bases stayed unmatched. The CDR3 is 15 amino acids. The CDR3 reads CASSSSGGGNQPQHF. Here the CDR3 DNA reads TGTGCCAGCAGCTCCTCAGGGGGCGGAAATCAGCCCCAGCATTTT.

J is TRBJ2-7 and V is TRBV6-5; D is unresolved. V dropped 6 bases and J dropped 4 bases, with 19 bases sitting between them. The CDR3 spans 15 residues. Germline lookup yields CDR1 MNHEY and CDR2 SVGAGI. CDR3 amino acids: CASSPALDGYYEQYF. The DNA for the CDR3 is TGTGCCAGCAGCCCAGCGCTAGACGGCTATTACGAGCAGTACTTC.

The chain recombines TRBV29-1 with TRBJ2-7; 7 bases are a match to TRBD1. The CDR3 has 14 residues. The germline V gene encodes CDR1 SQVTM and CDR2 ANQGSEA. Losses at the gene ends were 1 base for V and 2 bases for J; bases not matched to a gene: 5. CDR3 residues: CSVEGWGQPYEQYF. The CDR3 DNA reads as TGCAGCGTTGAAGGGTGGGGACAGCCCTACGAGCAGTACTTC.

This clone was counted at least ten times. The gene calls are TRBV29-1 and TRBJ2-3, with 12 bases that match TRBD2. CDR3 length: 15 residues. CDR1 is SQVTM, CDR2 ANQGSEA, per germline. The junction had 7 bases not matched to a gene; V was cut back by 4 bases and J by 5 bases. CDR3: CSVGLAGGWQDTQYF. The CDR3 nucleotides read TGCAGCGTTGGGCTAGCGGGAGGGTGGCAAGATACGCAGTATTTT.

The CDR3 reads CSVENRGISTGELFF. CDR3 coding DNA: TGCAGCGTTGAAAACAGGGGGATAAGCACCGGGGAGCTGTTTTTT. The chain links TRBV29-1 to TRBJ2-2; the match to TRBD1 covers 8 bases. This CDR3 spans 15 amino acids. The ends lost 2 bases at V and 4 bases at J; junction bases unmatched: 6. The V gene's germline CDR1 is SQVTM and CDR2 ANQGSEA.

This clone was seen only once. The chain couples TRBV5-1 to TRBJ1-4; D possibly corresponds to TRBD1 (5 bases). Trimming took 5 bases from V and 5 from J, leaving 10 bases between them. Germline assignment: CDR1 SGHRS and CDR2 YFSETQ. CDR3 length: 13 residues. This CDR3 is CASSLPGNEKLFF. Written as DNA, the CDR3 is TGCGCCAGCAGTTTGCCAGGGAATGAAAAACTGTTTTTT.

This chain connects TRBV5-1 to TRBJ2-7; possible D gene TRBD1, 6 bases. V was cut by 2 bases and J by 4 bases, with 10 bases left in between. CDR1 and CDR2 (germline): SGHRS, YFSETQ. This CDR3 comprises 13 residues. The CDR3 loop reads CASSFGQSYEQYF. DNA for the CDR3: TGCGCCAGCAGCTTCGGACAGTCTTACGAGCAGTACTTC.

This chain connects TRBV6-1 to TRBJ2-7; TRBD1 matches 8 bases. CDR3 length: 14 amino acids. The V gene's germline CDR1 is MNHNS and CDR2 SASEGT. V dropped 3 bases and J dropped 4; count of bases not matched to a gene: 5. CDR3 in amino acids: CASSDRDRTYEQYF. CDR3 coding DNA: TGTGCCAGCAGTGACCGGGACAGGACTTACGAGCAGTACTTC.

The rearrangement uses TRBV9 and TRBJ2-7, with TRBD1 identical over 11 bases. With V trimmed by 4 bases and J by 6 bases, 12 bases remained unmatched. There are 16 residues in the CDR3. The germline V gene has CDR1 SGDLS and CDR2 YYNGEE. The CDR3 coding sequence is TGTGCCAGCAGCCCCGCTGCCGGGGACAGGGGGGGCGAGCAGTACTTC. Encoded protein: CASSPAAGDRGGEQYF.

This chain connects TRBV9 to TRBJ2-7; 7 bases agree with TRBD2. Germline V lookup: CDR1 SGDLS, CDR2 YYNGEE. The CDR3 covers 15 residues. The V segment lost 4 bases and the J segment 2 bases; nucleotides outside the gene matches: 9. The CDR3 spells CASSPFGLETYEQYF. DNA for the CDR3: TGTGCCAGCAGCCCATTTGGACTAGAGACCTACGAGCAGTACTTC. Looking up the rest from reference TRBV9 and TRBJ2-7 gives the full variable domain: DSGVTQTPKHLITATGQRVTLRCSPRSGDLSVYWYQQSLDQGLQFLIQYYNGEERAKGNILERFSAQQFPDLHSELNLSSLELGDSALYFCASSPFGLETYEQYFGPGTRLTVT.

This rearrangement joins TRBV10-1 to TRBJ1-2, with D tentatively TRBD1 (6 bases). This CDR3 is 15 amino acids long. Germline-derived CDR1 and CDR2 are WNHNN and SYGVQD (reference sequence). Trimming removed 0 bases from V and 4 bases from J, with 12 bases in between. Written as DNA, the CDR3 is TGCGCCAGCAGTGAGTCGCAGGGGCGAAGCTATGGCTACACCTTC. It is translated as CASSESQGRSYGYTF.

V and J are TRBV13 and TRBJ2-1; possible D gene TRBD2, 6 bases. Trimming took 0 bases from V and 4 from J, leaving 13 bases between them. The germline gives CDR1 PRHDT, CDR2 FYEKMQ (reference sequence). The CDR3 is 16 amino acids. CDR3 region: CASSLGAGTLYNEQFF. The CDR3 DNA sequence: TGTGCCAGCAGCTTAGGGGCCGGGACTCTTTACAATGAGCAGTTCTTC.

The chain couples TRBV4-1 to TRBJ2-7; 8 nucleotides align to TRBD2. The V gene's germline CDR1 is MGHRA and CDR2 YSYEKL. This CDR3 is built from 15 residues. The V segment lost 0 bases and the J segment 5 bases; nucleotides outside the gene matches: 6. CDR3 bases: TGCGCCAGCAGCCAAGAATATCGGGAGGGGGACGAGCAGTACTTC. Its translation: CASSQEYREGDEQYF.